This T cell receptor (beta chain) was identified in a study of tumor-infiltrating lymphocytes in primary liver carcinoma. Study context: The yield of productive TCRbeta reads per sample was roughly 3.5 to 7.5 million and was similar across tissue types. Study-level points and caveats: Tumor tissue displayed a significantly greater top-250-clone fraction than blood (p = 0.039).

Joint extraction of RNA and DNA used about 17-31 mg of bulk tissue that was unsorted. Resection treated the patients' primary liver carcinoma. Treatment-naive at the time, the patients had chronic HBV infection. The germline V gene has CDR1 SQVTM and CDR2 ANQGSEA. CDR3 length: 14 residues. TCR beta cDNA was made from 400 to 500 ng total RNA with a constant-region primer. Slightly modified ARM-PCR with three nested multiplex PCR rounds yielded TCR beta libraries. It was with TRBV1-TRBV30 forward primers and a C-beta reverse primer that the first two PCR rounds were run, at around 10 cycles each. TCRdb called the multiplex PCR reads again in MiXCR, with one record for every CDR3 protein. There are about 50,000 distinct CDR3 sequences in the sample; 65% to 85% occur only once, and around a quarter lies in the top ten. In regard to this clonotype: Its antigen is unidentified. Its ends do not fully match the called genes, so a read error is possible.

The origin of this receptor is a man aged 35 to 55 with primary liver carcinoma and hepatitis B virus infection. Sequencing was carried out using liver tumor tissue from sampling region 5. Specified subset: tumor region T5, tumor centre. The V gene is TRBV29-1, the J gene TRBJ1-2; the D is unclear. CDR3 protein: CSIEEGRRSYGYIF. CDR3 DNA: TGCAGCATTGAAGAGGGCCGCAGGTCATACGGCTACATCTTC.